Sequencing of this T cell receptor beta chain was carried out in a study of human T cells and chemical hapten exposure. Study in general: The scalp of each patient received a weekly diphenylcyclopropenone dose for the full roughly 25-week study. The patients, most of them female, presented with alopecia areata, totalis or universalis. Overall study results and limits: Patch test score tracked positively with PT1 expanded TCR counts.

TCRdb ran MiXCR on the RACE reads and lists one entry per CDR3 protein. Of around 33,000 distinct CDR3 sequences in the sample, around 12% were seen once. The length of the CDR3 is 13 residues. CDR1 and CDR2 from the germline V gene are SEHNR and FQNEAQ (reference sequence). V gave up 4 bases and J gave up 3 bases; unmatched junction bases: 1. In its sample, this clonotype was seen many times. Its specificity is unknown. The sample's time point: pre-sensitization, week 0. Sample treatment: therapeutic diphenylcyclopropenone sensitization with weekly scalp DPC. Whole blood, unfractionated, served as the material for total RNA extraction.

The sequence derives from a middle-aged woman with alopecia areata. Some clones in this sample may be carry-over from other donors' samples. This chain connects TRBV7-9 to TRBJ1-1, with 8 bases identical to TRBD1. The sample consisted of whole blood, taken in connection with sensitization to the hapten diphenylcyclopropenone (DPC). CDR3: CASSSQGDTEAFF. The CDR3 coding sequence is TGTGCCAGCAGCTCACAGGGGGACACTGAAGCTTTCTTT.